The rows below give T cell receptor beta chains drawn from one sample of a study of shared T cell receptors in the human thymus. TCRdb's copy holds only in-frame clones and misses some; the assay was immunoSEQ multiplex PCR. Of 700,000 or so clones listed, 80% to 90% are singletons. These data also formed part of another study, on human thymus T cells.

The sample taken for sequencing was thymocytes. The receptors derive from a girl less than two years old with a congenital heart defect. Each CDR3 is given with its conserved first and last residue. A D gene is named only where the DNA matches it firmly. Clone size is shown for a subset of rows, as once, few, many or a class of expanded clone.

v_call	d_call	j_call	clone_size	cdr3_nt	cdr3_aa
TRBV19	TRBD1	TRBJ2-2	once	TGTGCCAGTAGTATACCCGGGACAGGGGACACCGGGGAGCTGTTTTTT	CASSIPGTGDTGELFF
TRBV5-4	-	TRBJ1-2	-	TGTGCCAGCAGCCCGGCGCCGGGAGGCTACACCTTC	CASSPAPGGYTF
TRBV7-2	TRBD1	TRBJ2-4	-	TGTGCCAGCAGCCGACAGGGCTCGGTTGCCAAAAACATTCAGTACTTC	CASSRQGSVAKNIQYF
TRBV7-9	-	TRBJ1-2	-	TGTGCCAGCAGCTTACTTCCAGTCTATGGCTACACCTTC	CASSLLPVYGYTF
TRBV18	-	TRBJ1-2	-	TGTGCCAGCTCACCATTCGTTGATGGGGCTAAGGACTATGGCTACACCTTC	CASSPFVDGAKDYGYTF
TRBV15	TRBD2	TRBJ2-1	-	TGTGCCACCAGCAGAGTGTTGTTGGGGCCATTAAGTACTAGCGGGGGGGCCAATGAGCAGTTCTTC	CATSRVLLGPLSTSGGANEQFF
TRBV7-6	-	TRBJ1-3	-	TGTGCCAGCAGCTTGTCTACCACGGGAAACACCATATATTTT	CASSLSTTGNTIYF
TRBV5-1	-	TRBJ2-7	-	TGCGCCAGCAGCGCGGGACTGCATAAGTCCTACGAGCAGTACTTC	CASSAGLHKSYEQYF
TRBV28	TRBD2	TRBJ2-1	-	TGTGCCAGCAGTTCCTACTATACTAGCGGGGGAGGCTACAATGAGCAGTTCTTC	CASSSYYTSGGGYNEQFF
TRBV20-1	TRBD1	TRBJ1-2	once	TGCAGTGCCGAAGGACAGGATGGCTACACCTTC	CSAEGQDGYTF
TRBV6-4	TRBD1	TRBJ2-7	-	TGTGCCAGCAGTGAGTTTCTGGGACAGGGGAACGAGCAGTACTTC	CASSEFLGQGNEQYF
TRBV7-3	TRBD2	TRBJ2-5	-	TGTGCCAGCAGCTTGGGTACTAGCGGGGGAAAAGAGACCCAGTACTTC	CASSLGTSGGKETQYF
TRBV6-5	-	TRBJ1-5	-	TGTGCCAGCAGTGAGTTAGCCACCAATCAGCCCCAGCATTTT	CASSELATNQPQHF
TRBV5-4	-	TRBJ1-1	-	TGTGCCAGCAGCTTGGGCAGGACTGAAGCTTTCTTT	CASSLGRTEAFF
TRBV10-3	-	TRBJ1-5	-	TGTGCCATCAGGGAGACAGTGGATAAGCCCCAGCATTTT	CAIRETVDKPQHF
TRBV6-1	-	TRBJ1-1	-	TGTGCCAGCAGTGAAGCAATCCGGGAGCCCACGAATGAGAACACTGAAGCTTTCTTT	CASSEAIREPTNENTEAFF
TRBV11-1	-	TRBJ1-3	once	TGTGCCAGCAGCTCCCAGAGAGGAACTGGAAACACCATATATTTT	CASSSQRGTGNTIYF
TRBV6-5	TRBD1	TRBJ1-6	-	TGTGCCAGCAGTCAACAGGGGTGTAATTCACCCCTCCACTTT	CASSQQGCNSPLHF
TRBV28	-	TRBJ1-5	-	TGTGCCAGCAGTACCACAGGGCCCAATCAGCCCCAGCATTTT	CASSTTGPNQPQHF
TRBV2	TRBD1	TRBJ1-5	-	TGTGCCAGCAGGGAGGGACAGGGTGAGAATCAGCCCCAGCATTTT	CASREGQGENQPQHF
TRBV6-5	-	TRBJ1-2	few	TGTGCCAGCAGTTACGTCGGGAGCGCAAGTAATGGCTACACCTTC	CASSYVGSASNGYTF
TRBV6-6	TRBD1	TRBJ2-7	-	TGTGCCAGCAGTTACTCGGGGGGGACAGGGGGCCACGAGCAGTACTTC	CASSYSGGTGGHEQYF
TRBV27	TRBD1	TRBJ2-7	-	TGTGCCAGCAGTATGAGACAGGGCGCGTACTACGAGCAGTACTTC	CASSMRQGAYYEQYF
TRBV7-9	-	TRBJ1-5	-	TGTGCCAGCAGCTTCACCCATACAGGGCGCAAGGGCCCTCAGCCCCAGCATTTT	CASSFTHTGRKGPQPQHF
TRBV4-3	TRBD1	TRBJ1-4	-	TGCGCCAGCAGCCAAGAAATGGGACAGGGGGAAAAACTGTTTTTT	CASSQEMGQGEKLFF
TRBV5-1	TRBD1	TRBJ2-5	once	TGCGCCAGCAGCTTTCGGTCTCTGACAGGGAAGAAAGAGACCCAGTACTTC	CASSFRSLTGKKETQYF
TRBV30	-	TRBJ1-5	-	TGTGCCTGGAATTCAGATGTGTTACAGGGAATAAATCAGCCCCAGCATTTT	CAWNSDVLQGINQPQHF
TRBV4-1	-	TRBJ2-1	few	TGCGCCAGCAGCCACGGCGGCACCTACAATGAGCAGTTCTTC	CASSHGGTYNEQFF
TRBV28	-	TRBJ2-3	once	TGTGCCAGCAGTTTATCCCGGGGGTCCCGATTGATACTGTGGCACACAGATACGCAGTATTTT	CASSLSRGSRLILWHTDTQYF
TRBV9	-	TRBJ2-2	-	TGTGCCAGCAGCGCGCCCCTCCTAGGCCAGCCCGTCACCGGGGAGCTGTTTTTT	CASSAPLLGQPVTGELFF
TRBV18	-	TRBJ2-5	-	TGTGCCAGCTCAAGGAGGGGCGAAGAGACCCAGTACTTC	CASSRRGEETQYF
TRBV10-3	TRBD2	TRBJ2-3	-	TGTGCCATCAGTGACGTCTCGGTAGGGACTAGCGCTAAAGATACGCAGTATTTT	CAISDVSVGTSAKDTQYF